The 32 T cell receptor beta chains below all came from one sample that was sequenced in a study of T cells in Graves' hyperthyroidism and ophthalmopathy. TCR beta CDR3 sequences were amplified from RNA transcripts. RT-PCR in the first round (using the HTBI primer set) targeted the TCR CDR3. TCRdb re-called the multiplex PCR reads through MiXCR, storing one row per CDR3 protein. The sample includes roughly 290,000 distinct CDR3 sequences, 15% to 20% of them seen just once. Material for sequencing was blood. These receptors were obtained from a woman aged 60-75 years with Graves' ophthalmopathy.

In its sample, this clonotype was seen a few times. The rearrangement joins TRBV25-1 to TRBJ2-5, with 9 bases aligning to TRBD1. After removal of 4 bases from V and 1 base from J, the junction contained 4 bases not matched to a gene. The CDR3 runs 15 residues. Germline V gives CDR1 MGHDK, CDR2 SYGVNS. Here the CDR3 DNA reads TGTGCCAGCAGTGGCATGGACAGGGGCCAAGAGACCCAGTACTTC. It translates to CASSGMDRGQETQYF. Using reference TRBV25-1 and TRBJ2-5 for the parts outside the CDR3, the full variable domain is EADIYQTPRYLVIGTGKKITLECSQTMGHDKMYWYQQDPGMELHLIHYSYGVNSTEKGDLSSESTVSRIRTEHFPLTLESARPSHTSQYLCASSGMDRGQETQYFGPGTRLLVL.

This clonotype was counted many times. The V gene is TRBV20-1, the J gene TRBJ1-4; tentative D call: TRBD1 (5 bases). The CDR3 sequence is 13 residues long. CDR1 and CDR2 (germline): DFQATT, SNEGSKA (reference sequence). V lost 6 bases to trimming and J lost 2 bases, with 10 bases between them. CDR3 residues: CSASGRTNEKLFF. The CDR3 bases are TGCAGTGCGTCAGGGAGGACTAATGAAAAACTGTTTTTT.

This clonotype appeared many times. The genes are TRBV6-1 and TRBJ2-2; weak D call: TRBD2 (6 bases). V was trimmed by 6 bases and J by 0 bases, leaving 14 bases between them. Germline V gene sequence: CDR1 MNHNS, CDR2 SASEGT. The CDR3 totals 16 residues. The CDR3 bases are TGTGCCAGCAGGGAGGAGGGACGGACGAACACCGGGGAGCTGTTTTTT. Its translation is CASREEGRTNTGELFF.

This clonotype was observed a few times. The CDR3 DNA reads as TGTGCCAGCAGACCCCAGGGATCTGGAAACACCATATATTTT. Its translation is CASRPQGSGNTIYF. The V and J genes are TRBV12-3 or TRBV12-4 and TRBJ1-3; the D gene is possibly TRBD1 (5 bases). V was trimmed by 6 bases and J by 1 base, leaving 10 bases between them. This CDR3 is built from 14 residues.

The sample holds a few counts of this clonotype. V usage is TRBV10-2 and J usage is TRBJ1-1, with 7 bases identical to TRBD1. Germline loops: CDR1 WSHSY, CDR2 SAAADI. The CDR3 consists of 14 residues. The ends lost 5 bases at V and 2 bases at J; junction bases unmatched: 5. The CDR3 region is CASSPQGINTEAFF. CDR3 nucleotides: TGCGCCAGCAGTCCACAGGGGATTAACACTGAAGCTTTCTTT.

The chain couples TRBV29-1 to TRBJ2-1; 12 positions match TRBD1. This CDR3 has 14 residues. Trimming cost V 6 bases and J 8 bases; bases outside gene matches: 8. Germline CDR1 reads SQVTM; CDR2 reads ANQGSEA. CDR3 in amino acids: CSVDMGQGAYEQFF. CDR3 DNA sequence: TGCAGCGTGGATATGGGACAGGGGGCCTATGAGCAGTTCTTC.

This clonotype was detected ten times or more. The chain is built from TRBV5-1 and TRBJ2-6; TRBD1 agrees at 7 bases. The CDR3 has 18 residues. Trimming took 4 bases from V and 0 from J; bases not matched to a gene: 10. Germline V gene data show CDR1 as SGHRS and CDR2 as YFSETQ. The DNA for the CDR3 is TGCGCCAGCAGCGGTGCTGGGACAGCAAGCTCTGGGGCCAACGTCCTGACTTTC. This gives the protein CASSGAGTASSGANVLTF.

The chain carries TRBV20-1 and TRBJ2-3; 8 bases align to TRBD2. This CDR3 is built from 16 residues. The germline CDR1 and CDR2 sequences are DFQATT and SNEGSKA (reference sequence). The ends lost 4 bases at V and 3 bases at J; junction bases unmatched: 12. Written as DNA, the CDR3 is TGCAGTGCTACCGGACTAGCCTTCTTTAGGACAGATACGCAGTATTTT. It translates to CSATGLAFFRTDTQYF.

This clonotype came up many times. The genes are TRBV6-6 and TRBJ2-1, with 14 positions matching TRBD2. Germline V gene sequence: CDR1 MNHNY, CDR2 SVGAGI (reference sequence). V gave up 2 bases and J gave up 9 bases; unmatched junction bases: 6. This CDR3 spans 16 amino acids. CDR3 DNA: TGTGCCAGCAGTTACGGACTAGCGGGGGGAGGTAGTGAGCAGTTCTTC. Encoded protein: CASSYGLAGGGSEQFF.

In its sample, this clonotype was seen many times. In DNA, the CDR3 is TGTGCCAGCAGCCAAGACTGGACAGGGTCCTACGAGCAGTACTTC. The encoded protein is CASSQDWTGSYEQYF. The rearrangement uses TRBV3-1 and TRBJ2-7; 8 bases fit TRBD1. The CDR3 sequence is 15 residues long. Germline lookup yields CDR1 LGHDT and CDR2 YNNKEL (reference sequence). Trimming cost V 0 bases and J 1 base; bases outside gene matches: 2.

The chain links TRBV15 to TRBJ2-6; D gene ambiguous. Trimming stripped 3 bases from V and 0 bases from J, with 9 bases between. There are 16 residues in the CDR3. The germline CDR1 and CDR2 sequences are LNHNV and YYDKDF (reference sequence). CDR3 nucleotides: TGTGCCACCAGCAGGGAACTGGGCTCTGGGGCCAACGTCCTGACTTTC. It specifies CATSRELGSGANVLTF.

This clonotype has just a few counts. The J gene is TRBJ2-7, the V gene TRBV6-1, with TRBD2 identical over 9 bases. The CDR3 spans 15 residues. The germline CDR1 and CDR2 sequences are MNHNS and SASEGT. The ends lost 6 bases at V and 3 bases at J; junction bases unmatched: 9. This CDR3 reads CASRKGETSGYEQYF. CDR3 nucleotide sequence: TGTGCCAGCAGAAAGGGGGAGACTAGCGGCTACGAGCAGTACTTC.

There are many counts of this clonotype. The rearrangement uses TRBV20-1 and TRBJ1-5; the match to TRBD1 covers 9 bases. The germline CDR1 and CDR2 sequences are DFQATT and SNEGSKA (reference sequence). The CDR3 contains 15 residues. The J segment lost 2 bases and the V segment lost 2 bases, leaving 4 bases of the junction unmatched. CDR3 sequence reads: CSARQNRGRNQPQHF. In DNA, the CDR3 is TGCAGTGCTAGACAAAACAGGGGGCGCAATCAGCCCCAGCATTTT.

In its sample, this clonotype was seen a few times. The rearrangement links TRBV5-1 to TRBJ1-6; D gene uncertain. In germline, CDR1 is SGHRS, CDR2 YFSETQ. Trimming took off 1 base at V and 9 bases at J, with 14 bases between the two ends. The CDR3 sequence is 15 residues long. DNA of the CDR3: TGCGCCAGCAGCTTGCAGACGGCAAGAGGTTCACCCCTCCACTTT. Its translation: CASSLQTARGSPLHF.

This clonotype came up many times. V is TRBV28 and J is TRBJ1-2; no clear D gene. This CDR3 has 14 amino acids. Looked up from germline, CDR1 is MDHEN and CDR2 is SYDVKM. Trimming took 2 bases from V and 8 from J, leaving 15 bases between them. The CDR3 region has the DNA TGTGCCAGCAGTTTAGCCGGGCCCTCCCAAGGCTACACCTTC. It yields the protein CASSLAGPSQGYTF.

The table lists this clonotype with many counts. This sequence joins TRBV28 and TRBJ2-7; a weak D match, TRBD2 (6 bases). The CDR3 covers 15 residues. Trimming stripped 6 bases from V and 2 bases from J, with 17 bases between. The germline V gene encodes CDR1 MDHEN and CDR2 SYDVKM. CDR3 loop: CASSPQQGGPYEQYF. The CDR3 region has the DNA TGTGCCAGCAGCCCCCAGCAGGGAGGCCCCTACGAGCAGTACTTC. The full variable domain, its missing parts supplied by reference TRBV28 and TRBJ2-7, is DVKVTQSSRYLVKRTGEKVFLECVQDMDHENMFWYRQDPGLGLRLIYFSYDVKMKEKGDIPEGYSVSREKKERFSLILESASTNQTSMYLCASSPQQGGPYEQYFGPGTRLTVT.

This clonotype was picked up many times. The V and J genes are TRBV3-1 and TRBJ2-1; D not resolved. Trimming took off 4 bases at V and 8 bases at J, with 15 bases between the two ends. This CDR3 contains 14 residues. Germline assignment: CDR1 LGHDT and CDR2 YNNKEL (reference sequence). CDR3: CASSLTRHGDEQFF. DNA of the CDR3: TGTGCCAGCAGCCTAACGCGGCATGGGGATGAGCAGTTCTTC.

This clonotype was observed at least ten times. The gene calls are TRBV7-2 and TRBJ2-3; 7 bases agree with TRBD1. The CDR3 sequence is 15 residues long. Germline V gives CDR1 SGHTA, CDR2 FQGNSA. V lost 2 bases and J lost 4; bases outside the gene matches: 6. CDR3 sequence reads: CASSLSRGLPDTQYF. The CDR3 region has the DNA TGTGCCAGCAGCTTATCTAGGGGGCTCCCAGATACGCAGTATTTT.

This clonotype was recorded many times. The chain couples TRBV28 to TRBJ2-3, with a possible D match to TRBD2 (5 bases). Germline CDR1 reads MDHEN; CDR2 reads SYDVKM. V dropped 4 bases and J dropped 4 bases, with 9 bases sitting between them. The CDR3 totals 13 residues. The CDR3 spells CASSYSSPDTQYF. The CDR3 coding sequence is TGTGCCAGCAGTTACTCTAGCCCAGATACGCAGTATTTT.

This clonotype came up many times. The chain uses TRBV9 and TRBJ1-5; 9 bases match TRBD1. The CDR3 extends over 16 amino acids. CDR1 is SGDLS, CDR2 YYNGEE, per germline. Trimming removed 3 bases from V and 3 bases from J; junction bases left unmatched: 7. CDR3 DNA sequence: TGTGCCAGCAGCGCCGGGACAGGGAAGGTCAATCAGCCCCAGCATTTT. Translating gives CASSAGTGKVNQPQHF.

This chain uses TRBV7-8 with TRBJ2-3, with 7 bases lining up with TRBD2. J was trimmed by 3 bases and V by 1 base; bases with no gene match: 4. Per the germline V gene, CDR1 is SGHVS and CDR2 is FQNEAQ. CDR3 length equals 15 residues. This CDR3 reads CASSLGRGETDTQYF. The CDR3 DNA sequence: TGTGCCAGCAGCTTAGGACGGGGGGAAACAGATACGCAGTATTTT.

This clonotype was observed many times. V and J are TRBV7-8 and TRBJ2-1; TRBD2 agrees at 14 bases. This CDR3 region has 16 residues. From germline, CDR1 is SGHVS and CDR2 FQNEAQ. The ends lost 3 bases at V and 10 bases at J; junction bases unmatched: 8. CDR3 nucleotide sequence: TGTGCCAGCAGCTTGGGGACTAGCGGGAGTTTCCGCGAGCAGTTCTTC. This encodes CASSLGTSGSFREQFF.

As for this clonotype: An end of the junction differs from the germline gene, which may be a read error. This sequence joins TRBV6-2 or TRBV6-3 and TRBJ2-1; 8 positions match TRBD1. Looked up from germline, CDR1 is MNHEY and CDR2 is SVGEGT. This CDR3 is built from 15 residues. The CDR3 coding sequence is TGTGCCAGCAGAAAAGACAGGGGCGGCGGCAATGAGCAGCTCTTC. Its translation: CASRKDRGGGNEQLF.

This clonotype occurred a few times. This may be a read error, as it is one base from a much larger clone. The rearrangement uses TRBV3-1 and TRBJ1-2; D not certain. CDR3 length: 13 residues. The V gene's germline CDR1 is LGHDT and CDR2 YNNKEL (reference sequence). In nucleotides, the CDR3 is TGTGCCAGCAGCCAAGATGGTCTAGATGGCTGCACCTTC. Residues: CASSQDGLDGCTF.

This clonotype was recorded many times. Its ends do not fully match the called genes, so a read error is possible. The genes are TRBV28 and TRBJ1-1, with D unresolved. The CDR3 runs to 11 residues. Germline lookup yields CDR1 MDHEN and CDR2 SYDVKM. The CDR3 region is CASGFNTEAFF. DNA of the CDR3: TGTGCCAGCGGTTTTAACACTGAAGCTTTCTTT.

This chain connects TRBV18 to TRBJ1-5, with 7 bases that match TRBD1. Germline V gives CDR1 KGHSH, CDR2 LQKENI. V was pared by 3 bases and J by 6 bases, with 5 bases of the junction left unmatched. The CDR3 consists of 14 residues. CDR3 nucleotide sequence: TGTGCCAGCTCACCCCGACAGGGAACTCAGCCCCAGCATTTT. Protein product: CASSPRQGTQPQHF.

At least ten counts were recorded for this clonotype. The chain links TRBV7-2 to TRBJ1-4; D call uncertain. The CDR3 is 14 residues long. CDR1 and CDR2 from the germline V gene are SGHTA and FQGNSA. Trimming removed 5 bases at V and 7 bases at J, with 14 bases between. As DNA, the CDR3 is TGTGCCAGCAGCCGGGGTCCCCGTGGTGAAAAACTGTTTTTT. This encodes CASSRGPRGEKLFF. Filled out from reference TRBV7-2 and TRBJ1-4, the complete variable domain reads GAGVSQSPSNKVTEKGKDVELRCDPISGHTALYWYRQSLGQGLEFLIYFQGNSAPDKSGLPSDRFSAERTGGSVSTLTIQRTQQEDSAVYLCASSRGPRGEKLFFGSGTQLSVL.

Many counts were recorded for this clonotype. The chain carries TRBV7-2 and TRBJ1-5; D is unclear. Germline V gene data show CDR1 as SGHTA and CDR2 as FQGNSA. The CDR3 contains 15 residues. V lost 0 bases, J lost 6 bases, and 12 bases lay in between. The CDR3 DNA is TGTGCCAGCAGCTTAGCGGGTACAGTCGGTCAGCCCCAGCATTTT. As protein: CASSLAGTVGQPQHF.

The chain links TRBV20-1 to TRBJ1-5; no firm D call. CDR1 is DFQATT, CDR2 SNEGSKA, per germline (reference sequence). Deletions cut 6 bases from V and 0 bases from J, with 15 bases between. The CDR3 covers 15 residues. CDR3 residues: CSAGRGTHSNQPQHF. The CDR3 DNA reads TGCAGTGCCGGCCGAGGTACGCATAGCAATCAGCCCCAGCATTTT.

The V call is TRBV27, the J call TRBJ2-5; TRBD2 agrees at 7 bases. Trimming cost V 3 bases and J 7 bases; bases outside gene matches: 8. CDR3 length equals 14 residues. Germline loops: CDR1 MNHEY, CDR2 SMNVEV (reference sequence). The chain's CDR3 is CASSFSSGTRTQYF. The CDR3 bases are TGTGCCAGCAGTTTTTCTAGCGGAACGCGGACCCAGTACTTC.

In this sample, this clonotype turned up many times. The chain joins TRBV28 to TRBJ2-3, with D uncertain. Trimming removed 6 bases at V and 2 bases at J, with 9 bases between. Germline V gene data show CDR1 as MDHEN and CDR2 as SYDVKM. The CDR3 is made up of 13 amino acids. DNA for the CDR3: TGTGCCAGCAGGGATCACCTCACAGATACGCAGTATTTT. Amino acids: CASRDHLTDTQYF.

This clonotype was detected a few times. V usage is TRBV6-5 and J usage is TRBJ1-3; D is uncertain. Germline assignment: CDR1 MNHEY and CDR2 SVGAGI. V was cut by 0 bases and J by 2 bases, with 5 bases left in between. The length of the CDR3 is 14 residues. CDR3 region: CASSYSAAGNTIYF. For the CDR3, the DNA is TGTGCCAGCAGTTACTCGGCGGCTGGAAACACCATATATTTT.